Listed here is a single T cell receptor beta chain. As yet, its antigen is unknown. CDR3 length: 14 amino acids. V dropped 5 bases and J dropped 0; count of bases not matched to a gene: 4. Germline values: CDR1 SGHTS, CDR2 YDEGEE. The sample is drawn from a study of cytomegalovirus exposure and HLA in healthy donors. Assay used: immunoSEQ multiplex PCR; TCRdb lists only in-frame clones, some missing. Found here are more than 65,000 clones, 90% to 95% of them singletons; the top ten hold about 0.61%. Findings of the study overall: The TCR clusters that emerged in the first cohort tended, a later analysis found, to co-occur in the approximately 110 validation repertoires. Cytomegalovirus association was assigned to about 150 TCR beta chains. Per published reports, the classifier diagnosed cytomegalovirus status with high specificity and sensitivity. In vitro, three CMV-associated chains proved specific for CMV antigens.

The sequenced sample consisted of PBMCs. The chain links TRBV5-8 to TRBJ1-2, with 7 bases fitting TRBD1. The TCR sequence derives from a man younger than 35 in good health and CMV-seronegative. In DNA, the CDR3 is TGTGCCAGCAGTAGGGACAGAACTAACTATGGCTACACCTTC. Its translation: CASSRDRTNYGYTF.